Listed here are 24 T cell receptor beta chains from one sample, sequenced in a study of breast tumors, draining lymph nodes, adjacent tissues. Axillary draining lymph nodes of breast cancer patients supplied the node samples. MiXCR, applied by TCRdb to the multiplex PCR reads, yields one record per CDR3 protein. The repertoire includes approximately 200,000 distinct CDR3 sequences, 31% of them detected once, and roughly 4% sits in the top ten. Sequencing was done on a sample of axillary lymph node tissue. The receptors originated from a female donor with breast cancer. Some clones in this sample may be carry-over from other donors' samples.

In the case of this clonotype: A much larger clone differs from this one at a single base, so this may be a read error. The chain joins TRBV5-4 to TRBJ2-3; 12 bases agree with TRBD1. The germline CDR1 and CDR2 sequences are SGHNT and YYREEE (reference sequence). The CDR3 is made up of 15 amino acids. The CDR3 nucleotides are TGTGCCACCAGCCCGAGGGACAGGGGGCCAGATACGCAGTATTTT. Translating gives CATSPRDRGPDTQYF.

This clonotype has only one observation. This rearrangement joins TRBV29-1 to TRBJ1-2, with 7 bases matching TRBD1. This CDR3 is 12 amino acids long. The J segment lost 5 bases and the V segment lost 7 bases, leaving 7 bases of the junction unmatched. Germline CDR1 and CDR2: SQVTM and ANQGSEA. CDR3 region: CSAPGTDYGYTF. CDR3 DNA: TGCAGCGCACCCGGGACAGATTATGGCTACACCTTC.

The gene calls are TRBV5-4 and TRBJ1-5; D is unclear. With 2 bases removed from V and 11 bases from J, the gap between germline ends came to 23 bases. Germline CDR1 and CDR2: SGHNT and YYREEE (reference sequence). The CDR3 is 16 amino acids. The CDR3 is CASSFSGPTGGETQHF. The CDR3 bases are TGTGCCAGCAGCTTCAGCGGCCCCACGGGCGGGGAGACCCAGCATTTT.

V and J are TRBV13 and TRBJ1-2; 9 bases fit TRBD1. J lost 7 bases, V lost 2 bases, and 5 bases had no gene match. In germline, CDR1 is PRHDT, CDR2 FYEKMQ (reference sequence). CDR3 length: 14 residues. DNA for the CDR3: TGTGCCAGCAGCTTACCGGGACAGGGTGGTGGCTACACCTTC. It yields the protein CASSLPGQGGGYTF.

The chain uses TRBV24-1 and TRBJ1-6, with 7 bases lining up with TRBD1. CDR1 and CDR2 (germline): KGHDR, SFDVKD. The CDR3 length is 14 residues. Unmatched junction bases numbered 2, after V lost 5 bases and J lost 5 bases. The CDR3 coding sequence is TGTGCCACCAGTGGGACAGGCCATAATTCACCCCTCCACTTT. Translation gives CATSGTGHNSPLHF.

Details on this clonotype: Because the CDR3's place on the DNA is in doubt, the DNA is left out and the CDR3 is given as listed by TCRdb. The chain uses TRBV7-2 and TRBJ2-5; TRBD2 was called by the table and not checked on the DNA. Germline V gives CDR1 SGHTA, CDR2 FQGNSA. The CDR3 contains 22 residues when both ends are counted. The CDR3 loop is CASSSTPGGPGELFFGSGTQYF.

To note about this clonotype: A much larger clone sits a single nucleotide away, making a read error possible. Here the CDR3 DNA reads TGTGCCAGCAGCTCCCCATGGACAGCTAACTCTGGAAACACCATACATTTT. Encoded protein: CASSSPWTANSGNTIHF. The chain employs TRBV9 and TRBJ1-3; tentatively, D is TRBD1 (6 bases). This CDR3 has 17 amino acids. The germline gives CDR1 SGDLS, CDR2 YYNGEE.

This clonotype was counted at least ten times. This chain uses TRBV7-9 with TRBJ2-5; D possibly corresponds to TRBD1 (6 bases). The V and J ends lost 2 bases and 5 bases respectively, with 18 bases between them. This CDR3 region has 16 residues. Germline loops: CDR1 SEHNR, CDR2 FQNEAQ (reference sequence). The CDR3 is CASSLLYPRGSETQYF. The CDR3 region has the DNA TGTGCCAGCAGCTTATTGTATCCCAGGGGCAGCGAGACCCAGTACTTC.

In its sample, this clonotype was seen many times. This sequence joins TRBV6-5 and TRBJ1-4; 7 bases agree with TRBD1. The CDR3 is made up of 14 amino acids. V shed 2 bases and J 8 bases; nucleotides not matched to a gene: 5. Per germline, CDR1 MNHEY and CDR2 SVGAGI. The CDR3 region is CASSYKQGEEKLFF. The CDR3 region has the DNA TGTGCCAGCAGTTACAAGCAGGGGGAAGAAAAACTGTTTTTT.

This clonotype was detected only a few times. The chain has TRBV20-1 and TRBJ1-1; D is ambiguous. There are 13 residues in the CDR3. Per the germline V gene, CDR1 is DFQATT and CDR2 is SNEGSKA (reference sequence). Between the trimmed V and J ends, which lost 1 base and 0 bases, there was a span of 6 bases. The DNA of the CDR3 is TGCAGTGCTAGAGCACAGCTGAACACTGAAGCTTTCTTT. It is translated as CSARAQLNTEAFF.

The chain links TRBV19 to TRBJ1-1; 7 bases match TRBD1. From germline, CDR1 is LNHDA and CDR2 SQIVND (reference sequence). The CDR3 length is 15 residues. V shed 8 bases, J shed 1 base, and the junction held 10 bases outside the gene matches. The CDR3, as DNA: TGTGCCAGTTTATCCAAGGGGGCGGCGAACACTGAAGCTTTCTTT. This sequence encodes CASLSKGAANTEAFF. Based on the CDR3 plus reference TRBV19 and TRBJ1-1, the full variable domain is DGGITQSPKYLFRKEGQNVTLSCEQNLNHDAMYWYRQDPGQGLRLIYYSQIVNDFQKGDIAEGYSVSREKKESFPLTVTSAQKNPTAFYLCASLSKGAANTEAFFGQGTRLTVV.

This clonotype was counted ten times or more. The chain links TRBV6-7 to TRBJ2-1; D unresolved. TRBV6-7 has ORF status, its function being uncertain. Trimming removed 2 bases from V and 9 bases from J, with 8 bases in between. This CDR3 spans 12 amino acids. The CDR3 loop reads CASSYPVTEQFF. The CDR3 nucleotides are TGTGCCAGCAGTTACCCCGTGACTGAGCAGTTCTTC.

This clonotype was detected ten times or more. The V and J genes are TRBV11-1 and TRBJ2-1, with D perhaps being TRBD1 or TRBD2 (5 bases each). Germline assignment: CDR1 SGHAT and CDR2 FQDESV (reference sequence). The V end lost 0 bases, the J end lost 3 bases, and 12 bases lay between the germline ends. The CDR3 sequence is 16 residues long. For the CDR3, the DNA is TGTGCCAGCAGCTTAGCGTCAGGGACCGGCTACAATGAGCAGTTCTTC. Translation: CASSLASGTGYNEQFF.

This chain connects TRBV29-1 to TRBJ2-5, with TRBD2 identical over 15 bases. J gave up 3 bases and V 8 bases, and 4 bases lay outside the gene matches. CDR3 size: 14 residues. CDR1 SQVTM and CDR2 ANQGSEA come from the germline V gene. CDR3 nucleotide sequence: TGCAGCTTCGGACTAGCGGGGGGGAAAGAGACCCAGTACTTC. It encodes CSFGLAGGKETQYF.

Comments on this clonotype: Mismatch with germline at one junction end may stem from a read error. The chain is built from TRBV7-9 and TRBJ1-4, with D unclear. The germline gives CDR1 SEHNR, CDR2 FQNEAQ (reference sequence). The CDR3 consists of 14 residues. DNA for the CDR3: TGTGCCGGCAGCCAGAGCGCAACTAATGAAAAACTGTTTTTT. It yields the protein CAGSQSATNEKLFF.

This clonotype was picked up many times. This rearrangement joins TRBV6-1 to TRBJ2-3; TRBD1 aligns across 8 bases. This CDR3 is built from 15 residues. The germline gives CDR1 MNHNS, CDR2 SASEGT. The V segment lost 3 bases and the J segment 3 bases; nucleotides outside the gene matches: 5. CDR3 in DNA: TGTGCCAGCAGTGACAGGGGGCTTTGGACAGATACGCAGTATTTT. Translating it yields CASSDRGLWTDTQYF.

A remark on this clonotype: As the CDR3 is not closed by the conserved phenylalanine or tryptophan, this likely results from a read error. It is unclear where the CDR3 begins or ends on the DNA, so no DNA is shown, and the CDR3 is as TCRdb lists it. The chain carries TRBV9 and TRBJ1-2; the D segment call TRBD1 is taken from the table without a DNA check. The CDR3 spans 13 amino acids, including both terminal residues. Looked up from germline, CDR1 is SGDLS and CDR2 is YYNGEE. CDR3 loop: CASSPRGGGGNTS.

The V gene is TRBV7-9, the J gene TRBJ2-7; the match to TRBD1 covers 9 bases. With V trimmed by 0 bases and J by 3 bases, 0 bases remained unmatched. This CDR3 is 14 amino acids long. CDR1 and CDR2 (germline): SEHNR, FQNEAQ (reference sequence). Here the CDR3 DNA reads TGTGCCAGCAGCTTAGCGACAGGGGGCTACGAGCAGTACTTC. Protein sequence: CASSLATGGYEQYF. Together with reference TRBV7-9 and TRBJ2-7, the CDR3 gives the full variable domain: DTGVSQNPRHKITKRGQNVTFRCDPISEHNRLYWYRQTLGQGPEFLTYFQNEAQLEKSRLLSDRFSAERPKGSFSTLEIQRTEQGDSAMYLCASSLATGGYEQYFGPGTRLTVT.

The gene calls are TRBV6-2 or TRBV6-3 and TRBJ2-2; the match to TRBD1 covers 9 bases. This CDR3 spans 15 amino acids. The trim removed 5 bases at V and 7 bases at J, leaving 8 bases unmatched. Germline V gene lookup returns CDR1 MNHEY and CDR2 SVGEGT. CDR3 DNA sequence: TGTGCCAGCAGTCCCCGGACAGGGGCAGTCGGGGAGCTGTTTTTT. Its translation is CASSPRTGAVGELFF.

The chain recombines TRBV2 with TRBJ2-1, with a weak D call TRBD1 (5 bases). This CDR3 region has 13 residues. The germline V gene has CDR1 SNHLY and CDR2 FYNNEI. V was pared by 5 bases and J by 6 bases, with 11 bases between. Here the CDR3 DNA reads TGTGCCAGCAGTTCAGGGTCCGGCAATGAGCAGTTCTTC. Residues: CASSSGSGNEQFF.

This clonotype was found many times. V and J are TRBV20-1 and TRBJ2-3; TRBD2 is a possible D gene (7 bases). Germline CDR1 reads DFQATT; CDR2 reads SNEGSKA (reference sequence). Trimming cost V 6 bases and J 1 base, with 23 bases left between them. The CDR3 consists of 17 residues. CDR3 region: CSARPATRGARTDTQYF. The CDR3 nucleotides read TGCAGTGCCAGACCCGCCACCCGGGGGGCCCGCACAGATACGCAGTATTTT.

The V and J genes are TRBV29-1 and TRBJ1-4, with D unclear. The CDR3 is 15 residues long. V was cut by 0 bases and J by 6 bases, with 14 bases left in between. The germline gives CDR1 SQVTM, CDR2 ANQGSEA. The CDR3 sequence: CSVEDRGYTDEKLFF. CDR3 nucleotide sequence: TGCAGCGTTGAAGATCGGGGTTATACTGATGAAAAACTGTTTTTT.

The CDR3 region has the DNA TGTGCCAGCAGTGCCGGACTAGCGGGGGACAACCAAGAGACCCAGTACTTC. It is translated as CASSAGLAGDNQETQYF. The rearrangement links TRBV2 to TRBJ2-5; 13 positions match TRBD2. Germline V lookup: CDR1 SNHLY, CDR2 FYNNEI. The V gene end was trimmed by 4 bases and the J gene end by 0 bases; junction bases not matched to a gene: 5. The CDR3 loop spans 17 amino acids.

This clonotype occurred many times. The V and J genes are TRBV18 and TRBJ2-5; D remains ambiguous. Germline V gene lookup returns CDR1 KGHSH and CDR2 LQKENI. The CDR3 runs 12 residues. V lost 3 bases and J 2 bases, leaving 4 bases between the germline ends. The CDR3 region has the DNA TGTGCCAGCTCACCCTCGCAAGAGACCCAGTACTTC. Its protein is CASSPSQETQYF.